The 11 T cell receptor beta chains below were found in one sample sequenced in a study of OX40 agonist ivuxolimab in advanced cancers. Libraries came from the immunoSEQ multiplex PCR assay. As stored in TCRdb, this immuneACCESS dataset retains in-frame rearrangements with V and J assigned. A fraction of the clones does not appear; measured against another copy, unresolved V genes explain less than half of the discrepancy, and the remainder lacks a known reason. Here the sample has about 80,000 clones; approximately 85% occur a single time. Less than 6% of the sample is taken by the ten largest. The sequenced sample was CD4+ or CD8+ T cells sorted from blood, obtained in a trial of the OX40 agonist ivuxolimab. The receptors here all came from an adult with an advanced solid tumor such as melanoma, head and neck, liver or kidney cancer.

The chain combines TRBV9 with TRBJ2-2; TRBD2 matches at 7 bases. Germline assignment: CDR1 SGDLS and CDR2 YYNGEE. The CDR3 extends over 15 amino acids. J lost 2 bases, V lost 0 bases, and 1 base had no gene match. CDR3: CASSVERENTGELFF. In DNA form, the CDR3 reads TGTGCCAGCAGCGTAGAGCGGGAAAACACCGGGGAGCTGTTTTTT.

CDR3: CASSLGGDRPEQFF. The DNA of the CDR3 is TGTGCCAGCAGCTTAGGTGGGGACCGGCCAGAGCAGTTCTTC. The rearrangement uses TRBV11-1 and TRBJ2-1; D could derive from TRBD1 or TRBD2 (5 bases each). Germline CDR1 and CDR2: SGHAT and FQDESV (reference sequence). The ends were cut back, 1 base at V and 10 bases at J, with 14 bases in the middle. CDR3 size: 14 residues.

The chain employs TRBV5-4 and TRBJ1-2; D not resolved. Trimming took 3 bases from V and 8 from J, leaving 8 bases between them. Looked up from germline, CDR1 is SGHNT and CDR2 is YYREEE (reference sequence). This CDR3 region has 11 residues. The CDR3 DNA reads as TGTGCCAGCAGCTACAACACCGGCTACACCTTC. Translated: CASSYNTGYTF.

The gene calls are TRBV30 and TRBJ1-2; the D gene is possibly TRBD1 (5 bases). V lost 5 bases to trimming and J lost 7 bases, with 11 bases between them. The CDR3 sequence is 11 residues long. In germline, CDR1 is GTSNPN, CDR2 SVGIG (reference sequence). CDR3 in DNA: TGTGCCTGGTCCCAGGGATCTGGCTACACCTTC. This codes for CAWSQGSGYTF.

This chain joins TRBV15 and TRBJ1-1; 10 bases are a match to TRBD1. There are 15 residues in the CDR3. Germline values: CDR1 LNHNV, CDR2 YYDKDF (reference sequence). V shed 4 bases, J shed 5 bases, and the junction held 7 bases outside the gene matches. This CDR3 is CATSTRRTGGTEAFF. The CDR3, as DNA: TGTGCCACCAGCACACGGAGGACAGGGGGAACTGAAGCTTTCTTT.

This clone was seen a handful of times. The J gene is TRBJ2-7, the V gene TRBV5-1; TRBD2 agrees at 9 bases. The CDR3 contains 15 residues. V trimming: 1 base; J trimming: 1 base; junction bases outside the gene matches: 3. The V gene's germline CDR1 is SGHRS and CDR2 YFSETQ. CDR3 region: CASSLSGGPSYEQYF. Here the CDR3 DNA reads TGCGCCAGCAGCTTGAGCGGGGGGCCTTCCTACGAGCAGTACTTC. Full variable domain (remainder filled in from reference TRBV5-1 and TRBJ2-7): KAGVTQTPRYLIKTRGQQVTLSCSPISGHRSVSWYQQTPGQGLQFLFEYFSETQRNKGNFPGRFSGRQFSNSRSEMNVSTLELGDSALYLCASSLSGGPSYEQYFGPGTRLTVT.

The chain employs TRBV30 and TRBJ2-5; D gene unclear. Germline V CDR1 and CDR2: GTSNPN, SVGIG (reference sequence). The V gene lost 0 bases and the J gene lost 11 bases, with 19 bases spanning the gap. This CDR3 region has 14 residues. The CDR3 DNA sequence: TGTGCCTGGAGTGTAGGGTGGACGGACGGAGAGCAGTACTTC. Its protein is CAWSVGWTDGEQYF.

This clone was observed a handful of times. This chain joins TRBV7-8 and TRBJ1-4, with no clear D. Germline V CDR1 and CDR2: SGHVS, FQNEAQ. Trimming left V 8 bases short and J 0 bases short, with 4 bases between. This CDR3 contains 12 residues. In nucleotides, the CDR3 is TGTGCCAGCCACTCAACTAATGAAAAACTGTTTTTT. Protein sequence: CASHSTNEKLFF.

This clone was found a few times. The chain joins TRBV10-3 to TRBJ1-1; 12 bases match TRBD1. This CDR3 region has 16 residues. Germline assignment: CDR1 ENHRY and CDR2 SYGVKD. Trimming removed 6 bases from V and 3 bases from J; junction bases left unmatched: 8. The CDR3 DNA follows: TGTGCCATCAGGGACCGGGACAGGGGGCAAGACACTGAAGCTTTCTTT. Translation: CAIRDRDRGQDTEAFF.

This chain connects TRBV28 to TRBJ2-3; D remains unclear. V was cut by 3 bases and J by 4 bases, with 5 bases left in between. There are 12 residues in the CDR3. CDR1 MDHEN and CDR2 SYDVKM come from the germline V gene. For the CDR3, the DNA is TGTGCCAGCAGTTTGAGGTCAGATACGCAGTATTTT. It specifies CASSLRSDTQYF.

This clone has just a few counts. This chain links TRBV14 with TRBJ2-3, with D perhaps matching TRBD2 (6 bases). CDR3 length: 15 amino acids. Germline V gene sequence: CDR1 SGHDN, CDR2 FVKESK. The V and J ends lost 0 bases and 5 bases respectively, with 12 bases between them. CDR3 nucleotides: TGTGCCAGCAGCCAAGAAATCGGGGGTGGAGATACGCAGTATTTT. Translating gives CASSQEIGGGDTQYF.